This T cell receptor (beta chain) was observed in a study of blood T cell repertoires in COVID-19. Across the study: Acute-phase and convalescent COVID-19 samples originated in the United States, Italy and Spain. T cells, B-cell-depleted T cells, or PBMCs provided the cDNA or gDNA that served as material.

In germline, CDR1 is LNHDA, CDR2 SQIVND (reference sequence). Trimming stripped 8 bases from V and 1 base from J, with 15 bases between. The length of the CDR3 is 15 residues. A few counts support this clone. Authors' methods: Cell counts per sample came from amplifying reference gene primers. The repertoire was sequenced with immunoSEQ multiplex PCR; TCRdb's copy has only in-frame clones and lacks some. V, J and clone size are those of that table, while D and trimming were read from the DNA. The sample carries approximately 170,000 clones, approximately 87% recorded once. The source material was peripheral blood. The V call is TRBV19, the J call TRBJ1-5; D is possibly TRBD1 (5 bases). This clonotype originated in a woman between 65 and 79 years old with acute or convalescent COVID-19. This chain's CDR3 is CASASGQGSNQPQHF. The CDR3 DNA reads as TGTGCCAGTGCGTCCGGGCAGGGCAGCAATCAGCCCCAGCATTTT.